The 21 T cell receptor beta chains below all came from one sample that was sequenced in a study of cytomegalovirus exposure and HLA in healthy donors. PCR used 60 Vbeta primers and 13 Jbeta primers. TCRdb's table, derived via immunoSEQ multiplex PCR, lists solely in-frame clones and lacks some. The table lists nearly 110,000 clones, 75% to 85% of them singletons. The sequenced sample was PBMCs. All receptors derive from a man in his fifties or sixties in good health and CMV-seronegative.

CDR3 loop: CASSYINTGELFF. CDR3 bases: TGTGCCAGCAGTTACATTAACACCGGGGAGCTGTTTTTT. The rearrangement links TRBV28 to TRBJ2-2; D not certain. Germline CDR1 reads MDHEN; CDR2 reads SYDVKM. V was trimmed by 4 bases and J by 2 bases, leaving 5 bases between them. The CDR3 length is 13 residues.

This clone was observed a few times. This chain links TRBV6-5 with TRBJ1-5; D not certain. Deletions cut 6 bases from V and 0 bases from J, with 9 bases between. From germline, CDR1 is MNHEY and CDR2 SVGAGI. CDR3 length: 14 amino acids. CDR3 amino acids: CASRPSISNQPQHF. The CDR3 bases are TGTGCCAGCAGACCCTCTATTAGCAATCAGCCCCAGCATTTT.

The chain uses TRBV5-8 and TRBJ1-4; a possible D gene is TRBD1 (5 bases). In germline, CDR1 is SGHTS, CDR2 YDEGEE. Trimming shortened V by 1 base and J by 8 bases, and 12 bases separated the two germline ends. The CDR3 length is 14 residues. DNA for the CDR3: TGTGCCAGCAGCTTGTGGCAGGGTGGCGAAAAACTGTTTTTT. Amino acids: CASSLWQGGEKLFF.

V is TRBV5-6 and J is TRBJ1-6, with 8 positions matching TRBD1. Per the germline V gene, CDR1 is SGHDT and CDR2 is YYEEEE. Losses at the gene ends were 0 bases for V and 7 bases for J; bases not matched to a gene: 6. CDR3 size: 16 residues. The CDR3 region has the DNA TGTGCCAGCAGCTTGGTCCGGACAGGGATGAATTCACCCCTCCACTTT. Translation: CASSLVRTGMNSPLHF.

The chain combines TRBV6-1 with TRBJ1-2, with TRBD1 as a possible D gene (5 bases). Germline V lookup: CDR1 MNHNS, CDR2 SASEGT. V was clipped by 6 bases and J by 3 bases, with 17 bases between them. The CDR3 runs to 15 residues. The CDR3 DNA follows: TGTGCCAGCAGGAGTCGGGTGACAGAACACTATGGCTACACCTTC. This sequence encodes CASRSRVTEHYGYTF.

The rearrangement links TRBV4-2 to TRBJ1-1, with D perhaps matching TRBD1 (6 bases). Per germline, CDR1 LGHNA and CDR2 YNFKEQ. The CDR3 spans 19 residues. Between the trimmed V and J ends, which lost 0 bases and 0 bases, there was a span of 20 bases. CDR3 protein: CASSQEQWVWTALNTEAFF. CDR3 in DNA: TGTGCCAGCAGCCAAGAACAATGGGTGTGGACAGCGTTGAACACTGAAGCTTTCTTT.

This clone was counted only a few times. The DNA of the CDR3 is TGTGCCAGTAGTATGTTACAGGTCTATGGCTACACCTTC. Protein product: CASSMLQVYGYTF. The chain joins TRBV19 to TRBJ1-2, with D tentatively TRBD1 (5 bases). The germline V gene encodes CDR1 LNHDA and CDR2 SQIVND (reference sequence). The V end lost 3 bases, the J end lost 4 bases, and 9 bases lay between the germline ends. The length of the CDR3 is 13 residues.

J is TRBJ2-1 and V is TRBV7-6; weak D call: TRBD2 (6 bases). The CDR3 covers 15 residues. The V end lost 4 bases, the J end lost 3 bases, and 13 bases lay between the germline ends. Germline-derived CDR1 and CDR2 are SGHVS and FNYEAQ. This CDR3 is CASSSWGGGYNEQFF. The CDR3 nucleotides are TGTGCCAGCAGCTCATGGGGAGGCGGCTACAATGAGCAGTTCTTC. The variable domain in full, completed from reference TRBV7-6 and TRBJ2-1, reads GAGVSQSPRYKVTKRGQDVALRCDPISGHVSLYWYRQALGQGPEFLTYFNYEAQQDKSGLPNDRFSAERPEGSISTLTIQRTEQRDSAMYRCASSSWGGGYNEQFFGPGTRLTVL.

The chain joins TRBV7-2 to TRBJ1-3; 7 bases agree with TRBD1. Losses at the gene ends were 6 bases for V and 2 bases for J; bases not matched to a gene: 4. CDR3 length: 14 amino acids. Looked up from germline, CDR1 is SGHTA and CDR2 is FQGNSA. CDR3 protein: CASSWDSAGNTIYF. The CDR3 DNA follows: TGTGCCAGCAGTTGGGACAGCGCTGGAAACACCATATATTTT.

This clone was counted between two and nine times. This rearrangement joins TRBV28 to TRBJ2-3; TRBD2 matches at 8 bases. V was clipped by 5 bases and J by 2 bases; unmatched bases: 12. Germline V lookup: CDR1 MDHEN, CDR2 SYDVKM. The CDR3 runs to 17 residues. CDR3 nucleotide sequence: TGTGCCAGCAGTCCACGGACTAGCTGGGGGGTCACAGATACGCAGTATTTT. Its protein is CASSPRTSWGVTDTQYF.

The V call is TRBV5-1, the J call TRBJ1-4; D is uncertain. This CDR3 spans 16 amino acids. Germline V gives CDR1 SGHRS, CDR2 YFSETQ. The V end lost 7 bases, the J end lost 7 bases, and 23 bases lay between the germline ends. CDR3 nucleotides: TGCGCCAGCGGATCAACTGGTGCGGTTGAAACTGAAAAACTGTTTTTT. Protein sequence: CASGSTGAVETEKLFF.

V gene TRBV11-3 combines with J gene TRBJ2-3, with D possibly TRBD2 on 5 matching bases. Germline CDR1 reads SGHNT; CDR2 reads YENEEA. Trimming stripped 2 bases from V and 1 base from J, with 10 bases between. The CDR3 covers 15 residues. The DNA of the CDR3 is TGTGCCAGCAGCTTATCCGGGATAGGCACAGATACGCAGTATTTT. Translation: CASSLSGIGTDTQYF.

Note on this clone: At one end the junction does not follow the germline gene, possibly because of a read error. The chain combines TRBV5-6 with TRBJ2-1, with a tentative D call TRBD2 (6 bases). The CDR3 is 16 amino acids. Germline V lookup: CDR1 SGHDT, CDR2 YYEEEE. The CDR3, as DNA: TGTGCCAGCAGTTTGGGAGGTGGGACTGGCTACAATGAGCAGTTCTTC. Translating gives CASSLGGGTGYNEQFF.

This sequence joins TRBV5-8 and TRBJ2-6, with 7 bases that match TRBD1. Germline trimming cut 1 base from V and 2 bases from J; bases unmatched to any gene: 9. Per germline, CDR1 SGHTS and CDR2 YDEGEE. This CDR3 contains 18 residues. The CDR3 here is CASSLRTGRRTGANVLTF. The CDR3, as DNA: TGTGCCAGCAGCTTGCGGACAGGACGTAGGACTGGGGCCAACGTCCTGACTTTC.

The chain uses TRBV30 and TRBJ1-5; TRBD1 might be the D (6 bases). Trimming shortened V by 0 bases and J by 6 bases, and 15 bases separated the two germline ends. CDR3 length: 15 amino acids. Per the germline V gene, CDR1 is GTSNPN and CDR2 is SVGIG (reference sequence). CDR3 sequence: CAWSVVGGLGQPQHF. The DNA of the CDR3 is TGTGCCTGGAGTGTAGTCGGGGGGCTGGGTCAGCCCCAGCATTTT. Filled out from reference TRBV30 and TRBJ1-5, the complete variable domain reads SQTIHQWPATLVQPVGSPLSLECTVEGTSNPNLYWYRQAAGRGLQLLFYSVGIGQISSEVPQNLSASRPQDRQFILSSKKLLLSDSGFYLCAWSVVGGLGQPQHFGDGTRLSIL.

This clone was counted once. The chain carries TRBV18 and TRBJ2-1; 10 nucleotides match TRBD1. This CDR3 region has 14 residues. The V gene's germline CDR1 is KGHSH and CDR2 LQKENI. The V gene end was trimmed by 6 bases and the J gene end by 9 bases; junction bases not matched to a gene: 8. The CDR3 here is CASSPGTGAGEQFF. As DNA, the CDR3 is TGTGCCAGCTCCCCCGGGACAGGGGCAGGTGAGCAGTTCTTC.

V is TRBV30 and J is TRBJ2-1; tentatively, D is TRBD1 (5 bases). This CDR3 spans 14 amino acids. V was pared by 5 bases and J by 3 bases, with 14 bases between. The V gene's germline CDR1 is GTSNPN and CDR2 SVGIG (reference sequence). The CDR3 protein is CAWGPRADYNEQFF. The CDR3 nucleotides are TGTGCCTGGGGGCCCAGGGCTGACTACAATGAGCAGTTCTTC.

The chain couples TRBV19 to TRBJ1-2, with D possibly TRBD1 on 5 matching bases. Germline V gene data show CDR1 as LNHDA and CDR2 as SQIVND (reference sequence). The CDR3 consists of 14 residues. The V and J ends lost 4 bases and 5 bases respectively, with 14 bases between them. This chain's CDR3 is CASSTLTDFYGYTF. The CDR3 DNA sequence: TGTGCCAGTAGTACCCTGACAGATTTTTATGGCTACACCTTC.

The genes are TRBV4-1 and TRBJ1-2; D is uncertain. CDR1 is MGHRA and CDR2 is YSYEKL in the germline V gene. Trimming removed 3 bases at V and 2 bases at J, with 13 bases between. CDR3 length: 15 amino acids. CDR3 sequence (DNA): TGCGCCAGCAGCCAGTCTAACGTTATCAACTATGGCTACACCTTC. Its translation is CASSQSNVINYGYTF.

This sequence joins TRBV4-1 and TRBJ1-3; a possible D gene is TRBD1 (6 bases). V was trimmed by 2 bases and J by 4 bases, leaving 12 bases between them. CDR1 is MGHRA, CDR2 YSYEKL, per germline. This CDR3 has 15 residues. The CDR3 here is CASSQFTGSGNTIYF. The CDR3 coding sequence is TGCGCCAGCAGCCAATTCACAGGGAGCGGAAACACCATATATTTT.

CDR3 sequence: CASSEFGGKLFF. DNA for the CDR3: TGTGCCAGCAGTGAATTCGGGGGAAAACTGTTTTTT. This rearrangement joins TRBV25-1 to TRBJ1-4; weak D call: TRBD1 (5 bases). The CDR3 has 12 amino acids. The germline V gene has CDR1 MGHDK and CDR2 SYGVNS. Deletions cut 1 base from V and 10 bases from J, with 7 bases between.